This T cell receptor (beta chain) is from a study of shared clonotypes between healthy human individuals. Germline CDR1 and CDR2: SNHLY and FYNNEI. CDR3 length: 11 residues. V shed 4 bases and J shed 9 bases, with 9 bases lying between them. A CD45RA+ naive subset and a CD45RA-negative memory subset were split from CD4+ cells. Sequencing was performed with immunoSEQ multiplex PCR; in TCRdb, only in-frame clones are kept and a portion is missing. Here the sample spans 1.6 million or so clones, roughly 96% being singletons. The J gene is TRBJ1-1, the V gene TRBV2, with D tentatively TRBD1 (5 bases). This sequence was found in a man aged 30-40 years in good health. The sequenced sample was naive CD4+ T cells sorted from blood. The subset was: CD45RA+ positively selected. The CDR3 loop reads CASSGGEQAFF. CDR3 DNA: TGTGCCAGCAGTGGGGGGGAGCAAGCTTTCTTT.